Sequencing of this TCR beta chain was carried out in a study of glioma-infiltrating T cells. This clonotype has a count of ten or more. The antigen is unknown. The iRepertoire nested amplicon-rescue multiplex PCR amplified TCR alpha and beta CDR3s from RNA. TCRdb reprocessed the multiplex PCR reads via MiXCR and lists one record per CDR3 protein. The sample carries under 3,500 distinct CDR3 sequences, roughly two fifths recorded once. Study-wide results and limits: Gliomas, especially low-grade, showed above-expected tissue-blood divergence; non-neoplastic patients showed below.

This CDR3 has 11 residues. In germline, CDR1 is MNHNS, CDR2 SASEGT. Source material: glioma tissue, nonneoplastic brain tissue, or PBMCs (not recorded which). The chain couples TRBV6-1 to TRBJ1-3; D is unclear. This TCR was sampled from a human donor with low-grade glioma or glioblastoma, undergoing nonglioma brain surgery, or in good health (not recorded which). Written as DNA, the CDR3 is TGTGCATCGGCGAGTGGAAACACCATATATTTT. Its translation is CASASGNTIYF.